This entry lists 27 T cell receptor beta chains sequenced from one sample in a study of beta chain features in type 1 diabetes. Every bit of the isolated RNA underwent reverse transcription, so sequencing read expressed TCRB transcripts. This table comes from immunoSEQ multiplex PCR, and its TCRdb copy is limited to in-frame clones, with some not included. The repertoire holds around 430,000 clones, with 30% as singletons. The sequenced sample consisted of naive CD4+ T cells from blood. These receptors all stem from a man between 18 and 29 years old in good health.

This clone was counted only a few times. The CDR3 spells CASSQEGTLAKNIQYF. The CDR3 DNA follows: TGCGCCAGCAGCCAAGAGGGGACACTAGCCAAAAACATTCAGTACTTC. The rearrangement links TRBV4-3 to TRBJ2-4; D perhaps matches TRBD1 (6 bases). Germline V CDR1 and CDR2: LGHNA, YSLEER. V gave up 0 bases and J gave up 0 bases, with 9 bases separating them. The CDR3 runs to 16 residues.

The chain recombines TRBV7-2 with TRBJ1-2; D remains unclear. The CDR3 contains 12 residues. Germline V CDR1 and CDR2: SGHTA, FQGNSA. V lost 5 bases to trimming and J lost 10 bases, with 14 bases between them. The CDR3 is CASSLLQLHYTF. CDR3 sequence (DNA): TGTGCCAGCAGCCTGTTACAGCTCCACTACACCTTC.

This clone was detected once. The CDR3 DNA sequence: TGTGCCAGCAGTTCGTTTCCCGGGGAGCTGTTTTTT. This gives the protein CASSSFPGELFF. The chain joins TRBV28 to TRBJ2-2; unclear D gene. The germline V and J ends were trimmed by 4 bases and 6 bases, with 6 bases remaining between them. This CDR3 is built from 12 residues. Germline V gives CDR1 MDHEN, CDR2 SYDVKM. Combining the CDR3 with reference TRBV28 and TRBJ2-2 gives the whole variable domain DVKVTQSSRYLVKRTGEKVFLECVQDMDHENMFWYRQDPGLGLRLIYFSYDVKMKEKGDIPEGYSVSREKKERFSLILESASTNQTSMYLCASSSFPGELFFGEGSRLTVL.

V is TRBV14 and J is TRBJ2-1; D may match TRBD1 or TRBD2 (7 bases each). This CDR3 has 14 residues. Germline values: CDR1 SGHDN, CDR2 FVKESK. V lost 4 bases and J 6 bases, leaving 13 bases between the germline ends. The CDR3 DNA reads TGTGCCAGCAGCCCAGGGGGGGCTAGCAATGAGCAGTTCTTC. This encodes CASSPGGASNEQFF.

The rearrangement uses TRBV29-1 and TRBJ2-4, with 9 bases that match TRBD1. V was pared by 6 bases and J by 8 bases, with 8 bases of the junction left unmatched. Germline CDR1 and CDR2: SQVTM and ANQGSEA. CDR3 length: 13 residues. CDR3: CSVLPGQGDIQYF. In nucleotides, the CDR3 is TGCAGCGTCTTACCGGGACAGGGAGACATTCAGTACTTC. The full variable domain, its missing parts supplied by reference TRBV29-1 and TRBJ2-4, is SAVISQKPSRDICQRGTSLTIQCQVDSQVTMMFWYRQQPGQSLTLIATANQGSEATYESGFVIDKFPISRPNLTFSTLTVSNMSPEDSSIYLCSVLPGQGDIQYFGAGTRLSVL.

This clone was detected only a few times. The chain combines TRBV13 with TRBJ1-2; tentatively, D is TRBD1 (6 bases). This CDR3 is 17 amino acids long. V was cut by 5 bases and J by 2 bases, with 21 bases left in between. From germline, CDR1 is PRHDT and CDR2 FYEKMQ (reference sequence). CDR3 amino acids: CASSPTLGRGGNYGYTF. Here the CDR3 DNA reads TGTGCCAGCAGCCCCACCCTTGGCAGGGGCGGGAACTATGGCTACACCTTC.

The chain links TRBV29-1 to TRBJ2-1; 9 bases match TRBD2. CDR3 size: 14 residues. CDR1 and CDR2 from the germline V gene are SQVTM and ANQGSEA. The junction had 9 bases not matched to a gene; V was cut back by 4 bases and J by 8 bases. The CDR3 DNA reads TGCAGCGTTGTCAAGAGCGGGAGGAGCGATGAGCAGTTCTTC. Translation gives CSVVKSGRSDEQFF.

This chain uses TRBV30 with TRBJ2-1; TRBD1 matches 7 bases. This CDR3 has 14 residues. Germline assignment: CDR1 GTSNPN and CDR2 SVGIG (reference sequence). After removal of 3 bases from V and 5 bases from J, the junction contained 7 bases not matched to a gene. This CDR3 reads CAWSPDRADNEQFF. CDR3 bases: TGTGCCTGGAGCCCCGACAGGGCGGACAATGAGCAGTTCTTC.

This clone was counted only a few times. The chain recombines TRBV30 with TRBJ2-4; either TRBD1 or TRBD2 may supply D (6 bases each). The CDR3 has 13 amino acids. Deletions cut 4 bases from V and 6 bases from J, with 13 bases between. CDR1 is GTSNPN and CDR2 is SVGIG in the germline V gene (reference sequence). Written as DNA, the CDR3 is TGTGCCTGGAACAGGAGGGGGAGAAACATTCAGTACTTC. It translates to CAWNRRGRNIQYF. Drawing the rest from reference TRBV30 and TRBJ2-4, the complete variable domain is SQTIHQWPATLVQPVGSPLSLECTVEGTSNPNLYWYRQAAGRGLQLLFYSVGIGQISSEVPQNLSASRPQDRQFILSSKKLLLSDSGFYLCAWNRRGRNIQYFGAGTRLSVL.

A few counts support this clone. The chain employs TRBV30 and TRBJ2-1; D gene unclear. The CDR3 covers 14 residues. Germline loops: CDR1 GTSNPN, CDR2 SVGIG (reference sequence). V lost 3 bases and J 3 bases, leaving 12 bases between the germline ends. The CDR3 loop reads CAWRPEFNYNEQFF. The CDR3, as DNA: TGTGCCTGGAGGCCGGAGTTCAACTACAATGAGCAGTTCTTC.

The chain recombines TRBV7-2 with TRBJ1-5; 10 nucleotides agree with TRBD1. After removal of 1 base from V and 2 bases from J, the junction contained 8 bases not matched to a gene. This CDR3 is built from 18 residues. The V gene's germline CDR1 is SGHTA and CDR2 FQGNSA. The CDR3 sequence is CASSLVGQGMRGNQPQHF. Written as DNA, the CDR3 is TGTGCCAGCAGCTTAGTGGGACAGGGGATGCGGGGCAATCAGCCCCAGCATTTT. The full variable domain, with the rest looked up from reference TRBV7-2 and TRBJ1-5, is GAGVSQSPSNKVTEKGKDVELRCDPISGHTALYWYRQSLGQGLEFLIYFQGNSAPDKSGLPSDRFSAERTGGSVSTLTIQRTQQEDSAVYLCASSLVGQGMRGNQPQHFGDGTRLSIL.

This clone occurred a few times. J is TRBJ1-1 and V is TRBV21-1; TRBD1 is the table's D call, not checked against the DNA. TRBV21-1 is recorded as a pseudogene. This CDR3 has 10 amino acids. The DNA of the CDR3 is TGTGCCAGGGGGCAGACTGAAGCTTTCTTT. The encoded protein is CARGQTEAFF.

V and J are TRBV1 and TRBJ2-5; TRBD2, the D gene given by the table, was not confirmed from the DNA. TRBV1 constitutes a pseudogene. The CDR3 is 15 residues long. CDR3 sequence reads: CTSSFQREGRETQYF. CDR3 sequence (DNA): TGCACCAGCAGCTTCCAGCGGGAGGGGCGAGAGACCCAGTACTTC.

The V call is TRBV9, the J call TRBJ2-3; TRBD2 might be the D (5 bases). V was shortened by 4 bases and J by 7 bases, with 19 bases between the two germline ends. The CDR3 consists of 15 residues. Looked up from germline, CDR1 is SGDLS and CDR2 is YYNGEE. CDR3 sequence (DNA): TGTGCCAGCAGCCCCCGAGGTAGCGAGGTAAATACGCAGTATTTT. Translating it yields CASSPRGSEVNTQYF.

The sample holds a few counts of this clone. The DNA of the CDR3 is TGCGCCAGCAGCCAGCAGGGTAGTGGAGCCTACGAGCAGTACTTC. Translated, it gives CASSQQGSGAYEQYF. The V gene is TRBV4-1, the J gene TRBJ2-7, with D perhaps TRBD1 (5 bases). Trimming shortened V by 3 bases and J by 2 bases, and 14 bases separated the two germline ends. Germline values: CDR1 MGHRA, CDR2 YSYEKL. The CDR3 length is 15 residues.

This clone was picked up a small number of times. The chain's CDR3 is CASSQGQAPNQPQHF. In DNA, the CDR3 is TGCGCCAGCAGCCAGGGACAGGCCCCCAATCAGCCCCAGCATTTT. V is TRBV4-1 and J is TRBJ1-5, with 8 bases lining up with TRBD1. Germline V CDR1 and CDR2: MGHRA, YSYEKL. Germline trimming cut 3 bases from V and 3 bases from J; bases unmatched to any gene: 4. CDR3 length equals 15 residues.

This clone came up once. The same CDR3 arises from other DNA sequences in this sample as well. CDR3 region: CSVRQSSYEQYF. CDR3 nucleotide sequence: TGCAGCGTTCGACAAAGCTCCTACGAGCAGTACTTC. The genes are TRBV29-1 and TRBJ2-7; D not resolved. There are 12 residues in the CDR3. Germline lookup yields CDR1 SQVTM and CDR2 ANQGSEA. Trimming cost V 5 bases and J 0 bases, with 8 bases left between them.

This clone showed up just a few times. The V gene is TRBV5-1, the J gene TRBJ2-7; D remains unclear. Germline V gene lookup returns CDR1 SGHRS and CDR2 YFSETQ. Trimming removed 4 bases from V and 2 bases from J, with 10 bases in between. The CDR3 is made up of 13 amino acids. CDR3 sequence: CASSIERAYEQYF. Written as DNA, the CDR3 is TGCGCCAGCAGCATCGAGAGAGCCTACGAGCAGTACTTC.

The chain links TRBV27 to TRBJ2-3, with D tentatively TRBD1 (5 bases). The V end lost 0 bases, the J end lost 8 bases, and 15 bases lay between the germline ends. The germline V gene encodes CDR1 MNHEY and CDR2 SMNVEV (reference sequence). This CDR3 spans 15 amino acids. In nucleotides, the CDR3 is TGTGCCAGCAGTTTATCCGCCAACACAGGAATTACGCAGTATTTT. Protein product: CASSLSANTGITQYF.

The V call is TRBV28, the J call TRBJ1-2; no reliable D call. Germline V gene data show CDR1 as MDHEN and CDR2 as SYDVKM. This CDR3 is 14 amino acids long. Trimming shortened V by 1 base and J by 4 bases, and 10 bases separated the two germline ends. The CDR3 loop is CASSLSGGPYGYTF. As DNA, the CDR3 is TGTGCCAGCAGTTTATCGGGCGGTCCCTATGGCTACACCTTC.

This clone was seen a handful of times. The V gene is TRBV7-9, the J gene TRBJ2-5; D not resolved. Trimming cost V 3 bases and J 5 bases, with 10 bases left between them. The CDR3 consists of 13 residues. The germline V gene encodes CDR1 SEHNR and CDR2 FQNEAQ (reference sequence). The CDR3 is CASSFGRSETQYF. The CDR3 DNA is TGTGCCAGCAGCTTCGGACGGAGTGAGACCCAGTACTTC. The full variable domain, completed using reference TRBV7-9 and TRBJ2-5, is DTGVSQNPRHKITKRGQNVTFRCDPISEHNRLYWYRQTLGQGPEFLTYFQNEAQLEKSRLLSDRFSAERPKGSFSTLEIQRTEQGDSAMYLCASSFGRSETQYFGPGTRLLVL.

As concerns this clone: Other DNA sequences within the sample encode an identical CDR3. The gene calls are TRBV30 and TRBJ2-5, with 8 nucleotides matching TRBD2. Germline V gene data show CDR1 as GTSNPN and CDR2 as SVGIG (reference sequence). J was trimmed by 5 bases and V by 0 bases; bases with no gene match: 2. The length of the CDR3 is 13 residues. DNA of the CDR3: TGTGCCTGGAGTGTCGGGGGGGGTGAGACCCAGTACTTC. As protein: CAWSVGGGETQYF.

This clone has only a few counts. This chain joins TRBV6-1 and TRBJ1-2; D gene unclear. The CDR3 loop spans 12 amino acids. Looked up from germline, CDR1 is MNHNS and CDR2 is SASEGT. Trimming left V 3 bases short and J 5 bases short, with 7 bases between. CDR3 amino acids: CASSDYRYGYTF. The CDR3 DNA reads TGTGCCAGCAGTGATTACCGATATGGCTACACCTTC.

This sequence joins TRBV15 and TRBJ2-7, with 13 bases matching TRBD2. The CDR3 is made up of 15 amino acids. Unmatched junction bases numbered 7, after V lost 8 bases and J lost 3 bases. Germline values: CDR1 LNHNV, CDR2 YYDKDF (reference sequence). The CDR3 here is CATRPGLAGNYEQYF. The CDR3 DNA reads TGTGCCACCCGACCGGGACTAGCGGGGAACTACGAGCAGTACTTC.

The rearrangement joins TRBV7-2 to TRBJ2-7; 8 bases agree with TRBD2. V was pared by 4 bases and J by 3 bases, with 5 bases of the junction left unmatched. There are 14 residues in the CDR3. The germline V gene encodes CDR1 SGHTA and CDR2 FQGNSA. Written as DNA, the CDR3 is TGTGCCAGCAGCTCTCGGGGGGGCGGCTACGAGCAGTACTTC. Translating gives CASSSRGGGYEQYF.

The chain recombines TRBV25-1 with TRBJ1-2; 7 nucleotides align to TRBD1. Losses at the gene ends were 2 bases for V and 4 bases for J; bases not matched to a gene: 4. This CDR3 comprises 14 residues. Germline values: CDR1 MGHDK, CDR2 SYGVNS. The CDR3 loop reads CASSEGGQRYGYTF. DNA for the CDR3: TGTGCCAGCAGTGAAGGGGGACAGCGCTATGGCTACACCTTC.

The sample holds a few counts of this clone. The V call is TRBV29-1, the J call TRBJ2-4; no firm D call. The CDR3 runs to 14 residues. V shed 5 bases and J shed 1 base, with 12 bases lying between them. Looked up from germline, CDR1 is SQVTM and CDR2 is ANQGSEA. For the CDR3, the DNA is TGCAGCGTTAGCGAGGCGTCGGCCAAAAACATTCAGTACTTC. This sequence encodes CSVSEASAKNIQYF.